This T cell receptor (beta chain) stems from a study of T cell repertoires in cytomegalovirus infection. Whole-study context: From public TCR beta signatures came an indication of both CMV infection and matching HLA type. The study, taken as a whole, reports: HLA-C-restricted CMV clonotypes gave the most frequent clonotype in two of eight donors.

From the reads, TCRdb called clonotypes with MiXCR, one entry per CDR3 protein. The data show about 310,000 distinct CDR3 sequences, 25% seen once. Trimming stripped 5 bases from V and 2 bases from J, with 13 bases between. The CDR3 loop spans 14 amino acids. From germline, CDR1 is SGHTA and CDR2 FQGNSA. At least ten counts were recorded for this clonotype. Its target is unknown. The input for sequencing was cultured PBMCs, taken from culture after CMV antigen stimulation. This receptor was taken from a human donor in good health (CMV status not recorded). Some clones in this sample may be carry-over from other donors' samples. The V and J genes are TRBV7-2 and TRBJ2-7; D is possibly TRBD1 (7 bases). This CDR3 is CASSRGDSTYEQYF. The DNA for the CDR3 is TGTGCCAGCAGCCGCGGGGACAGTACCTACGAGCAGTACTTC.